The 20 T cell receptor beta chains below all came from one sample that was sequenced in a study of beta chain features in type 1 diabetes. The study reverse transcribed the entire isolated RNA, so it sequenced expressed TCRB transcripts. Only in-frame clones appear in the TCRdb table, and some are missing; sequencing was by immunoSEQ multiplex PCR. The sample has 900,000 or so clones; roughly a sixth are singletons. Sequenced material: naive CD4+ T cells from blood. These receptors all stem from a woman aged 18-29 years in good health.

V gene TRBV15 combines with J gene TRBJ2-7; 8 bases are a match to TRBD1. The germline gives CDR1 LNHNV, CDR2 YYDKDF (reference sequence). J lost 2 bases, V lost 0 bases, and 3 bases had no gene match. The CDR3 is 15 amino acids. CDR3 sequence: CATSRENRGTYEQYF. The CDR3 DNA follows: TGTGCCACCAGCAGAGAGAACAGGGGGACCTACGAGCAGTACTTC.

The CDR3, as DNA: TGCGCCAGCAGCTCCGGACAATACTACAATGAGCAGTTCTTC. Translating gives CASSSGQYYNEQFF. J is TRBJ2-1 and V is TRBV5-1; weak D call: TRBD1 (5 bases). The V gene's germline CDR1 is SGHRS and CDR2 YFSETQ. The CDR3 length is 14 residues. V was clipped by 3 bases and J by 3 bases, with 10 bases between them.

This clone was counted only a few times. The chain is built from TRBV14 and TRBJ2-7; D call uncertain. V was pared by 4 bases and J by 1 base, with 14 bases between. Per the germline V gene, CDR1 is SGHDN and CDR2 is FVKESK. The CDR3 totals 15 residues. CDR3 DNA sequence: TGTGCCAGCAGCCCCGGCGGCAGTAGGTCCTACGAGCAGTACTTC. It translates to CASSPGGSRSYEQYF.

This clone was counted only a few times. Different DNA sequences within this sample yield the same CDR3. This CDR3 is CASSPYQETQYF. The DNA for the CDR3 is TGTGCCAGCAGCCCATACCAAGAGACCCAGTACTTC. The gene calls are TRBV7-2 and TRBJ2-5; D unresolved. Germline CDR1 is SGHTA and CDR2 is FQGNSA. Trimming took off 5 bases at V and 0 bases at J, with 4 bases between the two ends. CDR3 size: 12 residues.

This clone was counted only a few times. The chain is built from TRBV28 and TRBJ1-1; D remains ambiguous. Germline CDR1 and CDR2: MDHEN and SYDVKM. The CDR3 totals 12 residues. Trimming shortened V by 2 bases and J by 7 bases, and 8 bases separated the two germline ends. The DNA of the CDR3 is TGTGCCAGCAGTTTAGAAGGGATTGAAGCTTTCTTT. Amino acid sequence: CASSLEGIEAFF.

V is TRBV4-3 and J is TRBJ2-1; 7 positions agree with TRBD2. CDR3 length: 15 residues. Germline assignment: CDR1 LGHNA and CDR2 YSLEER. The V and J ends lost 4 bases and 5 bases, in that order; junction bases with no gene match: 8. The CDR3 protein is CASSPSGAGNNEQFF. The CDR3 coding sequence is TGCGCCAGCAGCCCGAGCGGAGCGGGGAACAATGAGCAGTTCTTC.

This clone occurred a few times. This CDR3 is CASSLTVRETQYF. CDR3 sequence (DNA): TGTGCCAGCAGCTTAACAGTTCGAGAGACCCAGTACTTC. This chain joins TRBV7-2 and TRBJ2-5; no firm D call. CDR3 length: 13 amino acids. Germline V gives CDR1 SGHTA, CDR2 FQGNSA. V lost 2 bases and J 4 bases, leaving 8 bases between the germline ends.

J is TRBJ1-1 and V is TRBV9; the D is unclear. The germline V and J ends were trimmed by 2 bases and 4 bases, with 9 bases remaining between them. The length of the CDR3 is 13 residues. Germline V gene data show CDR1 as SGDLS and CDR2 as YYNGEE. CDR3 in DNA: TGTGCCAGCAGCGTCGGACGAATCACTGAAGCTTTCTTT. Encoded protein: CASSVGRITEAFF.

The sample holds a few counts of this clone. The chain joins TRBV20-1 to TRBJ1-5, with unresolved D. V lost 5 bases to trimming and J lost 7 bases, with 9 bases between them. The CDR3 length is 11 residues. Germline lookup yields CDR1 DFQATT and CDR2 SNEGSKA (reference sequence). CDR3 amino acids: CSAGYMQPQHF. The CDR3 DNA reads TGCAGTGCTGGTTACATGCAGCCCCAGCATTTT.

This clone has only one observation. The CDR3 sequence is CASSFAGADTEAFF. The DNA of the CDR3 is TGTGCCAGCAGCTTCGCGGGGGCGGATACTGAAGCTTTCTTT. V and J are TRBV11-2 and TRBJ1-1, with a weak D call TRBD1 (6 bases). Trimming stripped 3 bases from V and 5 bases from J, with 13 bases between. The length of the CDR3 is 14 residues. Germline CDR1 is SGHAT and CDR2 is FQNNGV.

This clone was detected only a few times. The rearrangement joins TRBV28 to TRBJ2-7; D is unresolved. Germline CDR1 MDHEN, CDR2 SYDVKM. The ends were cut back, 3 bases at V and 2 bases at J, with 11 bases in the middle. The CDR3 length is 14 residues. CDR3 bases: TGTGCCAGCAGTTTGGGCCTACACGCCTACGAGCAGTACTTC. Protein sequence: CASSLGLHAYEQYF.

This clone appeared a few times. The chain uses TRBV13 and TRBJ1-2; a weak D match, TRBD1 (6 bases). This CDR3 has 17 residues. V lost 7 bases and J lost 6, with 27 bases in between. CDR1 is PRHDT, CDR2 FYEKMQ, per germline (reference sequence). DNA of the CDR3: TGTGCCAGCAAGCCCCCCCCCAGGATCTCGAACAGGGATGGCTACACCTTC. It yields the protein CASKPPPRISNRDGYTF.

The V gene is TRBV6-1, the J gene TRBJ2-6, with 7 bases lining up with TRBD1. The CDR3 contains 15 residues. Germline CDR1 is MNHNS and CDR2 is SASEGT. The V gene end was trimmed by 5 bases and the J gene end by 1 base; junction bases not matched to a gene: 2. This chain's CDR3 is CASSHRGSGANVLTF. The CDR3 region has the DNA TGTGCCAGCAGTCACAGGGGTTCTGGGGCCAACGTCCTGACTTTC.

The table lists this clone with a few counts. The gene calls are TRBV7-2 and TRBJ2-5, with 7 bases identical to TRBD1. The DNA end lines up better with TRBJ2-7; the J call may be wrong. CDR1 and CDR2 from the germline V gene are SGHTA and FQGNSA. The CDR3 loop spans 14 amino acids. CDR3 loop: CASRPDRASYEQYF. For the CDR3, the DNA is TGTGCCAGCAGACCTGACAGGGCCTCCTACGAGCAGTACTTC.

The rearrangement uses TRBV7-9 and TRBJ2-1; 9 bases map to TRBD2. The ends lost 7 bases at V and 6 bases at J; junction bases unmatched: 10. The CDR3 length is 15 residues. Germline lookup yields CDR1 SEHNR and CDR2 FQNEAQ (reference sequence). The CDR3 region is CASTLKLAGRNEQFF. The CDR3 region has the DNA TGTGCCAGCACCCTGAAGCTAGCGGGACGCAATGAGCAGTTCTTC.

The rearrangement joins TRBV7-9 to TRBJ1-5, with D perhaps TRBD1 (5 bases). The CDR3 is 16 residues long. V was cut by 1 base and J by 1 base, with 11 bases left in between. The V gene's germline CDR1 is SEHNR and CDR2 FQNEAQ (reference sequence). CDR3 nucleotides: TGTGCCAGCAGCTTAGGTTTACGGGGGAGCAATCAGCCCCAGCATTTT. Amino acids: CASSLGLRGSNQPQHF.

In this sample, this clone turned up once. This chain uses TRBV2 with TRBJ2-2; 8 bases line up with TRBD2. The J segment lost 6 bases and the V segment lost 7 bases, leaving 7 bases of the junction unmatched. The germline V gene has CDR1 SNHLY and CDR2 FYNNEI. The length of the CDR3 is 14 residues. CDR3 DNA sequence: TGTGCCAGCAACGAGCGGGAGTTCTCCGGGGAGCTGTTTTTT. It yields the protein CASNEREFSGELFF. Full variable domain (remainder filled in from reference TRBV2 and TRBJ2-2): EPEVTQTPSHQVTQMGQEVILRCVPISNHLYFYWYRQILGQKVEFLVSFYNNEISEKSEIFDDQFSVERPDGSNFTLKIRSTKLEDSAMYFCASNEREFSGELFFGEGSRLTVL.

The rearrangement uses TRBV7-9 and TRBJ2-5; 9 bases match TRBD2. TRBJ2-7 matches the DNA end more closely, so the J call is doubtful. Germline V gene lookup returns CDR1 SEHNR and CDR2 FQNEAQ (reference sequence). The CDR3 has 15 amino acids. The CDR3 bases are TGTGCCAGCAGCTTAGGGTTAGCGGGAGCTCACGAGCAGTACTTC. The encoded protein is CASSLGLAGAHEQYF.

The rearrangement joins TRBV7-2 to TRBJ2-7, with 8 bases that match TRBD1. The germline gives CDR1 SGHTA, CDR2 FQGNSA. J was trimmed by 4 bases and V by 5 bases; bases with no gene match: 4. This CDR3 comprises 13 residues. CDR3: CASSQGAQYEQYF. The DNA for the CDR3 is TGTGCCAGCAGCCAGGGGGCGCAGTACGAGCAGTACTTC.

The chain combines TRBV7-8 with TRBJ2-1; 15 nucleotides match TRBD2. The V and J ends lost 6 bases and 10 bases, in that order; junction bases with no gene match: 4. The length of the CDR3 is 14 residues. Germline lookup yields CDR1 SGHVS and CDR2 FQNEAQ. CDR3 region: CASSAGTSGREQFF. The CDR3 nucleotides are TGTGCCAGCAGTGCGGGGACTAGCGGGAGGGAGCAGTTCTTC.